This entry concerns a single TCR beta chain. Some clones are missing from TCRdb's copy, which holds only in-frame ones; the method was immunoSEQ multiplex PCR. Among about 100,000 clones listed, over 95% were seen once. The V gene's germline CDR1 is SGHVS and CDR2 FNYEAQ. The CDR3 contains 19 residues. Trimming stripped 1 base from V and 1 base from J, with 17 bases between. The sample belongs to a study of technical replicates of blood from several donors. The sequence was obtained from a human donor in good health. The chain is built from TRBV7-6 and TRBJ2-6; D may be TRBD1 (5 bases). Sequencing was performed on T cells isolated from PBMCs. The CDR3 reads CASSLEIGEVTSGANVLTF. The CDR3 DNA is TGTGCCAGCAGCTTAGAAATAGGGGAAGTGACTTCTGGGGCCAACGTCCTGACTTTC.